This T cell receptor (beta chain) was retrieved from a study of Ad26.COV2.S vaccination and SARS-CoV-2 variants. Study-level information: Into the muscle, Ad26.COV2.S was dosed once or twice, 56 days apart.

This clone appeared once. There are 15 residues in the CDR3. Germline V gene lookup returns CDR1 SGHRS and CDR2 YFSETQ. With 0 bases clipped from V and 3 bases from J, the junction kept 3 bases outside the gene matches. Noted treatment: 15 to 20 received Ad26.COV2.S at low or high dose, single or two shots; a few received placebo; per-sample allocation not given. After the first vaccine or placebo injection, samples were drawn on day 63. The individual, an adult aged 18-55 years, was a donor in Boston. This table comes from immunoSEQ multiplex PCR, and its TCRdb copy is limited to in-frame clones, with some not included. The data show hundreds of thousands of clones, around 86% seen once.

The rearrangement links TRBV5-1 to TRBJ2-7; 10 bases match TRBD1. Sequenced here: peripheral blood, sampled in a trial of Ad26.COV2.S vaccine versus placebo. The origin of this receptor is a person between 18 and 65 years old who received the Ad26.COV2.S COVID-19 vaccine or a placebo. The CDR3 spells CASSLAGTGDYEQYF. The CDR3 DNA is TGCGCCAGCAGCTTGGCCGGGACAGGGGACTACGAGCAGTACTTC.